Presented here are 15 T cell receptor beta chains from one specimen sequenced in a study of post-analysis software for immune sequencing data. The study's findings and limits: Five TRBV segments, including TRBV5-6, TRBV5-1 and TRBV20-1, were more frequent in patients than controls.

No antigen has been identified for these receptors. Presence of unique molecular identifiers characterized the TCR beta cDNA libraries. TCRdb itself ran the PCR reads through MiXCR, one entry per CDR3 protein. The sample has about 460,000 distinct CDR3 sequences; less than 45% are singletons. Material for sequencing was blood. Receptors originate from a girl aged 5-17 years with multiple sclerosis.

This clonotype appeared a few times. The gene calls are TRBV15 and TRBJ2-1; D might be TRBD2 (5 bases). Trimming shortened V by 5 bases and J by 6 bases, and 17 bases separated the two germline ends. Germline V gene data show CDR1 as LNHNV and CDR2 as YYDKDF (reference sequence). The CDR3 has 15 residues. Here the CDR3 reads CATSGPHGVPNEQFF. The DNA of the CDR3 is TGTGCCACCAGCGGGCCCCACGGGGTGCCCAATGAGCAGTTCTTC.

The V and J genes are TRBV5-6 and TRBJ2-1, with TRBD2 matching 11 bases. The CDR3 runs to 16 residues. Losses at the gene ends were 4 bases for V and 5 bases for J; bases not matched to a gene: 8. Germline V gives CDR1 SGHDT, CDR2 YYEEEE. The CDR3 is CASSILAGGLNNEQFF. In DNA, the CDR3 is TGTGCCAGCAGCATCTTAGCGGGGGGGCTTAACAATGAGCAGTTCTTC.

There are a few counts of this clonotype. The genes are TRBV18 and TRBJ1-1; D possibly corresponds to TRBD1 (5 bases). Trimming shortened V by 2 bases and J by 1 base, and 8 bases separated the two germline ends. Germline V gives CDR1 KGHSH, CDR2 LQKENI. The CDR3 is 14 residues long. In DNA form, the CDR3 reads TGTGCCAGCTCACCAGGGGGGGAGAACACTGAAGCTTTCTTT. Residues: CASSPGGENTEAFF.

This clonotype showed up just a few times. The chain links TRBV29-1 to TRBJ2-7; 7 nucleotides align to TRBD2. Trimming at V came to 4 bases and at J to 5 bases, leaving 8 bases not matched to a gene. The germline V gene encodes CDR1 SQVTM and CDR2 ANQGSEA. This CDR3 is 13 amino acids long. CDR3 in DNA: TGCAGCGTTGTTCTCGCGGGAGCCCACGAGCAGTACTTC. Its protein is CSVVLAGAHEQYF.

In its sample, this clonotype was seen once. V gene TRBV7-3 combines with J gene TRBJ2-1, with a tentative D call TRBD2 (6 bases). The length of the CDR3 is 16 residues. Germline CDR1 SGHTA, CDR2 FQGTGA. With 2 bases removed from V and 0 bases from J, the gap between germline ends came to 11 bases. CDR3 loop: CASSLSRDVSYNEQFF. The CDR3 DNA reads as TGTGCCAGCAGCTTATCGCGGGACGTCTCCTACAATGAGCAGTTCTTC.

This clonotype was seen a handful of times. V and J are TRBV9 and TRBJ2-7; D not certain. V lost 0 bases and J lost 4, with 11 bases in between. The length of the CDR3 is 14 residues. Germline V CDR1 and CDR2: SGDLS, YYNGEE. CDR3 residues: CASSVDHKTYEQYF. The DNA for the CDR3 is TGTGCCAGCAGCGTAGATCACAAGACATACGAGCAGTACTTC.

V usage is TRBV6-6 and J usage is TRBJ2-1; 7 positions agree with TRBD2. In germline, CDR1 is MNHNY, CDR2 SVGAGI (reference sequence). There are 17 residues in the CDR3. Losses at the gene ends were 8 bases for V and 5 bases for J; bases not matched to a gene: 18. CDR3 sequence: CASPEGLAVVSDNEQFF. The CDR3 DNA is TGTGCCAGCCCCGAGGGGCTAGCGGTAGTGTCGGACAATGAGCAGTTCTTC.

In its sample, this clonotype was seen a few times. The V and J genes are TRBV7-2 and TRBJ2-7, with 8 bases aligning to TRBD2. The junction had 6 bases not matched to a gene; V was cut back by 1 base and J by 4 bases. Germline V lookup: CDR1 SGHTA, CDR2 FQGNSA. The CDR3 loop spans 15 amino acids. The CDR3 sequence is CASSLVPGLDYEQYF. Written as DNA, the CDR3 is TGTGCCAGCAGCTTAGTTCCGGGACTAGATTACGAGCAGTACTTC.

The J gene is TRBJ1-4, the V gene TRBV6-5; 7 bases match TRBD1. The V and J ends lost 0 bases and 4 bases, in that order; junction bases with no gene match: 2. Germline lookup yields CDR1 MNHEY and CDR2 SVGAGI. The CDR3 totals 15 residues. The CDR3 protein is CASSYSGTDNEKLFF. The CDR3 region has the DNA TGTGCCAGCAGTTACTCGGGGACAGATAATGAAAAACTGTTTTTT.

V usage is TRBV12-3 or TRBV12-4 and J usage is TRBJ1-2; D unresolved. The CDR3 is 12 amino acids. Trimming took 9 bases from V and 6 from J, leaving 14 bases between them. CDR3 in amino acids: CASSDTQHGYTF. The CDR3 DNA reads TGTGCCAGTTCCGACACTCAACATGGCTACACCTTC.

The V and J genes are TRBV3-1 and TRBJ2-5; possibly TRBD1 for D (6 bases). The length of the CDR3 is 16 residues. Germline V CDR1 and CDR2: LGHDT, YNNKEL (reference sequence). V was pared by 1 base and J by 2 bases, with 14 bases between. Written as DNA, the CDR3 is TGTGCCAGCAGCCAAGGGGACATCGGGCGACAAGAGACCCAGTACTTC. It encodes CASSQGDIGRQETQYF.

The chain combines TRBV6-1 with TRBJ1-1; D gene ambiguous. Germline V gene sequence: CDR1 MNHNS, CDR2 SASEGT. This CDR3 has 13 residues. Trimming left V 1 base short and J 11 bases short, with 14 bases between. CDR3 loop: CASSEVSGGFAFF. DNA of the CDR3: TGTGCCAGCAGTGAAGTTTCGGGAGGTTTCGCTTTCTTT.

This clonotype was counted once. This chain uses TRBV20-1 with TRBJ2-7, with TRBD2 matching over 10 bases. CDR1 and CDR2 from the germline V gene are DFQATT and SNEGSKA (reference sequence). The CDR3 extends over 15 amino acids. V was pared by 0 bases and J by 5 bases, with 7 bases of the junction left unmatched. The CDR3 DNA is TGCAGTGCTAGAGAGAGCAGCGGGAGGGTAAACGAGCAGTACTTC. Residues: CSARESSGRVNEQYF.

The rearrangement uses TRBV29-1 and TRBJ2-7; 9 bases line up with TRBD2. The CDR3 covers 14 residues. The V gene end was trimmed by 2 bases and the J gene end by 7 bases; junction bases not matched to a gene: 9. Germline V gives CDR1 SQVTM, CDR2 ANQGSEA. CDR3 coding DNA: TGCAGCGTTGAACTGGGACTAGCTTCCTCTGAGCAGTACTTC. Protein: CSVELGLASSEQYF.

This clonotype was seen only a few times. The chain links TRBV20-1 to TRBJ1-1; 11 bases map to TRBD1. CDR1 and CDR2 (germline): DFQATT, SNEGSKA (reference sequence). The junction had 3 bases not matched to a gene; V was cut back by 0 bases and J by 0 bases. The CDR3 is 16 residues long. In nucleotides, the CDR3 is TGCAGTGCTAGAGATCGGGACAGGGGGATGAACACTGAAGCTTTCTTT. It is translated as CSARDRDRGMNTEAFF.